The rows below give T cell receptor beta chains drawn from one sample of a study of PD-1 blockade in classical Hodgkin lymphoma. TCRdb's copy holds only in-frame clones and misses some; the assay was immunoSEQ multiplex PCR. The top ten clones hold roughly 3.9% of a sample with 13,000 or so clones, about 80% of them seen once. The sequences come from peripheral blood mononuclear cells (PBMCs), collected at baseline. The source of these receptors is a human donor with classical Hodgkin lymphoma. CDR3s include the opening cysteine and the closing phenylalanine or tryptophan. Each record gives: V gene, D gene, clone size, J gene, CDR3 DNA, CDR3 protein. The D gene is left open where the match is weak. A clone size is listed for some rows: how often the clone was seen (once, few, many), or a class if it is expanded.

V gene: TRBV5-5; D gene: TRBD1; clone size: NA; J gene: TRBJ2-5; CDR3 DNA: TGTGCCAGCAGCTCGGGACAGGGGGCGATCGGAGAGACCCAGTACTTC; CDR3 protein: CASSSGQGAIGETQYF
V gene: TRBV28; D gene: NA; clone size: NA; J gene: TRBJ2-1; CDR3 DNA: TGTGCCAGCAGTTTATGGGGTAGCTCCTACAATGAGCAGTTCTTC; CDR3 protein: CASSLWGSSYNEQFF
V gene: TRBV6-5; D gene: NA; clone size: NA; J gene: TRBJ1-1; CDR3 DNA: TGTGCCAGCAGTTACTTGGCCAGACTGAACACTGAAGCTTTCTTT; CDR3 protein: CASSYLARLNTEAFF
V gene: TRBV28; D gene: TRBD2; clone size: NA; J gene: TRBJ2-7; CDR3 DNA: TGTGCCAGCAGCTTGGGAGGGGACGACGAGCAGTACTTC; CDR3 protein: CASSLGGDDEQYF
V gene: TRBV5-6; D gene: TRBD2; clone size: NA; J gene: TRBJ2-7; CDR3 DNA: TGTGCCAGCAGCGTGACTAGCGGGAGGGCCGGGCAGTACTTC; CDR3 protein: CASSVTSGRAGQYF
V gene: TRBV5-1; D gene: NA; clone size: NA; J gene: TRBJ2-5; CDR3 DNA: TGCGCCAGCAGCTTGGGCGGAGTACAAGAGACCCAGTACTTC; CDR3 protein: CASSLGGVQETQYF
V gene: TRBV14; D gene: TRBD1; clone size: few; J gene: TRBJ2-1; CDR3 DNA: TGTGCCAGCAGCCAGGACAGGGGGCTACTAGCGGCCTACAATGAGCAGTTCTTC; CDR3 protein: CASSQDRGLLAAYNEQFF
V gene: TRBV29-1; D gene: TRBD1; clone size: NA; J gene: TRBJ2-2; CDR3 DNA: TGCAGCGGGACCAGGGGGCCCACCGGGGAGCTGTTTTTT; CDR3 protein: CSGTRGPTGELFF
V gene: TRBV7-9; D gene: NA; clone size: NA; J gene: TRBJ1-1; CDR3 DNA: TGTGCCAGCAGCTCCCCCGGCTCGGGGCCGGGGACTGAAGCTTTCTTT; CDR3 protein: CASSSPGSGPGTEAFF
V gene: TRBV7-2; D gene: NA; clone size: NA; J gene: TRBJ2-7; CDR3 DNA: TGTGCCAGCAGCTTAATAGGGGTCTCCTACGAGCAGTACTTC; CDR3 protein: CASSLIGVSYEQYF
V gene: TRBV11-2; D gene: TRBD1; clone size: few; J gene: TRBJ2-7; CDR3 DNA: TGTGCCAGCAGCTCTGGACAGGACGTCTCCTACGAGCAGTACTTC; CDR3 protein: CASSSGQDVSYEQYF
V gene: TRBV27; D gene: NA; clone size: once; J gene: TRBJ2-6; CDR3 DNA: TGTGCCAGCAGTTTCCGATTCTCTGGGGCCAACGTCCTGACTTTC; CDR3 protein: CASSFRFSGANVLTF
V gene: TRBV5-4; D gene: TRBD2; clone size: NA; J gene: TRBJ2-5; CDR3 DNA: TGTGCCAGCAGCTTAGGACTAGCGGGGGGACAAGAGACCCAGTACTTC; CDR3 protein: CASSLGLAGGQETQYF
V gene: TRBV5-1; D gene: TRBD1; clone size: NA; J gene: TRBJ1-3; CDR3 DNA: TGCGCCAGCAGCTTATACGGGACAGACTCTGGAAACACCATATATTTT; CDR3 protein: CASSLYGTDSGNTIYF
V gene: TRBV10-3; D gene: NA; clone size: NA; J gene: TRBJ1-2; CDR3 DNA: TGTGCCATCAGTGAGTCCCTGGACAGTGTTAGGTACTATGGCTACACCTTC; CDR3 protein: CAISESLDSVRYYGYTF
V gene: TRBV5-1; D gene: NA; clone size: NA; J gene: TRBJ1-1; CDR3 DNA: TGCGCCAGCAGCTTGGACCACACTGAAGCTTTCTTT; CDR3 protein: CASSLDHTEAFF
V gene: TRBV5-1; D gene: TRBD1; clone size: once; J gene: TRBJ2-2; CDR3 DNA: TGCGCCAGCAGCCCTTTCGGGACAGGGGTCACCGGGGAGCTGTTTTTT; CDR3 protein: CASSPFGTGVTGELFF
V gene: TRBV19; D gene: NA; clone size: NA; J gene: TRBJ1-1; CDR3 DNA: TGTGCCAGTCGTCCCGGGGGTTGGAACACTGAAGCTTTCTTT; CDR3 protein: CASRPGGWNTEAFF
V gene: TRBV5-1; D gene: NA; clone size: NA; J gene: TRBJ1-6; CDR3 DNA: TGCGCCAGCAGCTTGAGGCAGGACGGGGGGGATTCACCCCTCCACTTT; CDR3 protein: CASSLRQDGGDSPLHF